This entry concerns a single T cell receptor beta chain. It lacks a known antigen. Within one base of it there is no much larger clone, and no base qualities were kept. The data belong to a study of sequential checkpoint blockade in melanoma (dated by TCRdb to about 2019). For context, the study as a whole: Using 1:1 randomization, the trial assigned patients either to first-line nivolumab followed by ipilimumab (arm A) or to ipilimumab followed by nivolumab (arm B). Approximately 79% of the matched pre- and post-treatment tumor biopsy pairs came from the same lesion. Both trial sequences were followed by maintenance nivolumab. DNA from 90 to 95 melanoma tumor samples collected before treatment underwent TCRbeta immunosequencing. For 20 to 25 patients, matched tumor biopsies were obtained before treatment and at week 13, following single-agent nivolumab (arm A) or ipilimumab (arm B).

The investigation overall reported the following: Patients with increases in tumor T-cell fraction and clonality by week 13 were approximately 30 times more likely to achieve clinical benefit. Small sample sizes and reduced statistical power limited the analyses of tumor T-cell fraction within each arm. Tumor T-cell fraction and clonality were found to correlate with PD-L1 staining and CD8+ T-cell counts but not with mutational load. Among patients in the nivolumab-first arm (arm A), tumor TIL clonality before treatment was associated with response (P = .04). Validation of the response-prediction model combining TCR metrics and mutation burden is needed in larger, independent patient cohorts.

This sample's treatment or condition label indicates: randomized to nivolumab then ipilimumab (arm A) or the reverse (arm B). None of the patients in the trial had previously been given DNA-damaging chemotherapy. Samples came from patients with melanoma in CheckMate 064, a randomized, open-label phase II trial of sequential checkpoint blockade. Genomic DNA from formalin-fixed paraffin-embedded (FFPE) tissue samples was used for tumor TCR sequencing. The immunoSEQ Assay was used to immunosequence TCRbeta CDR3 regions from genomic DNA. Before high-throughput sequencing, genomic DNA was amplified using bias-controlled multiplex PCR. The source study handled its data this way. To quantify the absolute abundance of each unique TCRbeta CDR3 region, the sequences were collapsed and filtered. Clonality was defined as 1 minus Pielou's evenness and was calculated using productive rearrangements only. To compute tumor T-cell fraction, TCRbeta template counts were normalized to usable DNA, with usable DNA estimated from several housekeeping genes. A previously published method was used to identify clones with significantly greater frequencies in on-treatment samples than in baseline samples. TCRdb mirrors the immuneACCESS table, restricted to in-frame sequences. Some clones are absent from its copies; in checked studies, under half trace to an unresolved V gene, and the reason for the others is unknown. V, J and clone size derive from that table, while D and trimming were established from the DNA sequence. The sample yields 5,000 to 8,000 clones; 15% to 20% were counted once. The top ten clonotypes cover around 15% of the sample.

V lost 10 bases and J lost 4 bases; the stretch between them is 10 bases long. The CDR3 covers 12 residues, taking in both the cysteine and the phenylalanine. Only the CDR3 region is kept as DNA, spanning 36 bases read in frame from base 1. CDR1 and CDR2, per the germline V gene, are MNHGY and SAAAGT. Specimen: tumor tissue (inferred from file names), collected from a patient given nivolumab and ipilimumab in sequence. The chain uses TRBV6-8 and TRBJ2-2; the D gene is possibly TRBD1, with 6 bases matching. The TCR originated in a human donor with melanoma. The CDR3 sequence is CATRDTTGELFF. The sequenced DNA: TGTGCCACTAGGGACACCACCGGGGAGCTGTTTTTT.